The present T cell receptor (beta chain) was sequenced within a study of blood T cell repertoires in COVID-19. For the study at large: Sample material is recorded as cDNA or gDNA derived from T cells, B-cell-depleted T cells, or PBMCs.

The germline V and J ends were trimmed by 0 bases and 4 bases, with 8 bases remaining between them. Germline lookup yields CDR1 SGHTS and CDR2 YDEGEE. The length of the CDR3 is 14 residues. How the authors handled the data: Quantification of nucleated cells was approximated via reference gene primer amplification. The data were produced by immunoSEQ multiplex PCR, yet TCRdb's version contains in-frame clones alone and is incomplete. The V and J calls and clone size are taken from that table; D and trimming were inferred from the DNA. This sample has fewer than 250,000 clones, with approximately 85% found just once. In terms of age and location, participants ranged from roughly 18 to 100 years and lived in fewer than 30 US areas. This clone was observed at least ten times.

Material: PBMCs or T cells enriched from blood (not recorded which). V is TRBV5-8 and J is TRBJ1-5; D is uncertain. The clonotype comes from a woman between 45 and 60 years old with acute COVID-19. The CDR3 sequence: CASSLEAGNQPQHF. In DNA form, the CDR3 reads TGTGCCAGCAGCTTGGAAGCGGGGAATCAGCCCCAGCATTTT.